The entry below describes one TCR beta chain. Its antigen is not known. Reverse transcribed after extraction, RNA yielded cDNA as the sequencing template. Produced via immunoSEQ multiplex PCR; TCRdb's table is partial and in-frame only. The sample lists some 95,000 clones; nearly 45% were seen once. The sample belongs to a study of CD8+ T cells in alopecia areata. At the level of the study: Tofacitinib therapy lasting 6 to 18 months was followed by 6 months off drug.

Study-level points and caveats: Between patients, shared TCR sequences were less clear than in mice. This was possibly due in part to HLA diversity in the patient population. Scalp sample sequencing also detects resident alphabeta T cells of normal skin. Lesional scalp displayed greater clonality than normal scalp, most notably in alopecia totalis/universalis.

CDR1 MDHEN and CDR2 SYDVKM come from the germline V gene. The CDR3 consists of 13 residues. The germline V and J ends were trimmed by 3 bases and 3 bases, with 8 bases remaining between them. V is TRBV28 and J is TRBJ1-1, with TRBD1 as a possible D gene (6 bases). The sequencing sample was made of CD4+ T cells sorted from blood. This receptor was identified in a human donor with alopecia areata. The DNA of the CDR3 is TGTGCCAGCAGTTTTTGGGGGCACACTGAAGCTTTCTTT. Protein product: CASSFWGHTEAFF.